This is a list of T cell receptor beta chains from one sample in a study of blood T cells in healthy people across ages. TCRdb ran MiXCR on the 5' RACE reads and lists one entry per CDR3 protein. The sample includes around 1,900,000 distinct CDR3 sequences, approximately 39% of them seen just once. Sequencing was done on a sample of blood. All receptors derive from a human donor in good health. Both conserved end residues are part of each CDR3. D genes are given only for firm matches. Clone size is stated in some rows and not others, as once, few, many or a class when expanded.

clone_size: many
v_call: TRBV20-1
d_call: TRBD2
j_call: TRBJ2-5
cdr3_aa: CSARTSGGETQYF
cdr3_nt: TGCAGTGCTAGAACTAGCGGGGGAGAGACCCAGTACTTC

clone_size: few
v_call: TRBV5-1
d_call: TRBD2
j_call: TRBJ2-7
cdr3_aa: CASSLGTSKAYEQYF
cdr3_nt: TGCGCCAGCAGCCTGGGGACTAGCAAAGCCTACGAGCAGTACTTC

clone_size: few
v_call: TRBV4-3
d_call: -
j_call: TRBJ1-3
cdr3_aa: CASSQETGGNTIYF
cdr3_nt: TGCGCCAGCAGCCAAGAGACAGGTGGCAACACCATATATTTT

clone_size: -
v_call: TRBV7-9
d_call: TRBD1
j_call: TRBJ2-1
cdr3_aa: CASSLQTGAIYNEQFF
cdr3_nt: TGTGCCAGCAGCCTGCAGACAGGGGCGATATACAATGAGCAGTTCTTC

clone_size: -
v_call: TRBV12-3/TRBV12-4
d_call: TRBD1
j_call: TRBJ1-1
cdr3_aa: CASSPILGQGLSTEAFF
cdr3_nt: TGTGCCAGCAGCCCCATACTGGGACAGGGTTTGAGCACTGAAGCTTTCTTT

clone_size: -
v_call: TRBV24-1
d_call: -
j_call: TRBJ2-5
cdr3_aa: CATSDWGAEKTQYF
cdr3_nt: TGTGCCACCAGTGATTGGGGGGCGGAGAAAACCCAGTACTTC

clone_size: few
v_call: TRBV27
d_call: TRBD1
j_call: TRBJ1-2
cdr3_aa: CASSSWDRGLGGYGYTF
cdr3_nt: TGTGCCAGCAGTTCCTGGGACAGGGGTTTGGGAGGCTATGGCTACACCTTC

clone_size: few
v_call: TRBV15
d_call: -
j_call: TRBJ2-5
cdr3_aa: CATSRVRGAWETQYF
cdr3_nt: TGTGCCACCAGCAGAGTACGAGGGGCATGGGAGACCCAGTACTTC

clone_size: -
v_call: TRBV4-2
d_call: -
j_call: TRBJ1-4
cdr3_aa: CASSQEWSGGEKLFF
cdr3_nt: TGTGCCAGCAGCCAAGAATGGTCAGGAGGGGAAAAACTGTTTTTT

clone_size: few
v_call: TRBV11-2
d_call: TRBD2
j_call: TRBJ2-3
cdr3_aa: CASSYLGLAGSADTQYF
cdr3_nt: TGTGCCAGCAGTTACCTGGGACTAGCGGGGAGCGCAGATACGCAGTATTTT

clone_size: few
v_call: TRBV7-2
d_call: TRBD2
j_call: TRBJ2-3
cdr3_aa: CASSWSGGAGGDTQYF
cdr3_nt: TGTGCCAGCAGCTGGAGCGGGGGGGCCGGGGGAGATACGCAGTATTTT

clone_size: few
v_call: TRBV28
d_call: -
j_call: TRBJ2-7
cdr3_aa: CASSFPRKSSYEQYF
cdr3_nt: TGTGCCAGCAGTTTTCCGAGAAAAAGCTCCTACGAGCAGTACTTC

clone_size: -
v_call: TRBV5-6
d_call: -
j_call: TRBJ2-5
cdr3_aa: CASSLEQDSGETQYF
cdr3_nt: TGTGCCAGCAGCTTGGAACAGGATAGCGGAGAGACCCAGTACTTC

clone_size: -
v_call: TRBV20-1
d_call: TRBD1
j_call: TRBJ2-5
cdr3_aa: CSARERQGFQETQYF
cdr3_nt: TGCAGTGCTAGAGAGAGACAGGGTTTCCAAGAGACCCAGTACTTC

clone_size: -
v_call: TRBV27
d_call: -
j_call: TRBJ2-4
cdr3_aa: CASSSVGTPYERYF
cdr3_nt: TGTGCCAGCAGTTCCGTAGGGACACCCTACGAGCGGTACTTC

clone_size: once
v_call: TRBV5-1
d_call: -
j_call: TRBJ2-7
cdr3_aa: CASSRTTGLGREQYF
cdr3_nt: TGCGCCAGCAGCCGGACCACAGGGTTGGGGCGCGAGCAGTACTTC

clone_size: -
v_call: TRBV25-1
d_call: -
j_call: TRBJ1-2
cdr3_aa: CASSEIGEIYGYTF
cdr3_nt: TGTGCCAGCAGTGAAATCGGGGAAATCTATGGCTACACCTTC

clone_size: -
v_call: TRBV29-1
d_call: -
j_call: TRBJ1-2
cdr3_aa: CSVSWGELGGYTF
cdr3_nt: TGCAGCGTTTCATGGGGAGAACTGGGCGGCTACACCTTC

clone_size: -
v_call: TRBV6-1
d_call: -
j_call: TRBJ1-2
cdr3_aa: CASVGPASSYGYTF
cdr3_nt: TGTGCCAGCGTGGGTCCGGCCTCATCATATGGCTACACCTTC